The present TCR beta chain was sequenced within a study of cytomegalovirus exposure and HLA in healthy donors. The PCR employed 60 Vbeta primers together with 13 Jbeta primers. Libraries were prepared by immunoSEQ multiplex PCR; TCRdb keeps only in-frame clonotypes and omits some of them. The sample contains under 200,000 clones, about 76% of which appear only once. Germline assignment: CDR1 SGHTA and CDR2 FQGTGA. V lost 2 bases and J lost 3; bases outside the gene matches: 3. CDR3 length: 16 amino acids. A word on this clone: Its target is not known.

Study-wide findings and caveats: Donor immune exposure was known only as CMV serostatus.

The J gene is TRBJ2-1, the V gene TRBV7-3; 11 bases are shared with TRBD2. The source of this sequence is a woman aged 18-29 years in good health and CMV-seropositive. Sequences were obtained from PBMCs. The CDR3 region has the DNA TGTGCCAGCAGCTTAGGGCTAGCGGGGGGCTACAATGAGCAGTTCTTC. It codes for CASSLGLAGGYNEQFF.